The 30 T cell receptor beta chains reported below all come from one sample, sequenced in a study of blood T cell repertoires in COVID-19. The assay was immunoSEQ multiplex PCR, and TCRdb's table has in-frame clones only and misses some. The data hold 200,000 or so clones, with about four fifths observed a single time. Source material: peripheral blood. The receptors originated from a woman older than 75 with COVID-19, enrolled during active disease.

This clone was seen once. The chain is built from TRBV7-9 and TRBJ1-2; a possible D gene is TRBD1 (6 bases). Trimming removed 3 bases from V and 0 bases from J, with 8 bases in between. CDR3 length: 14 residues. In germline, CDR1 is SEHNR, CDR2 FQNEAQ (reference sequence). The DNA of the CDR3 is TGTGCCAGCAGCTTGGCAGGGGCTAACTATGGCTACACCTTC. Translation: CASSLAGANYGYTF.

The chain has TRBV7-3 and TRBJ2-7; weak D call: TRBD1 (6 bases). Per the germline V gene, CDR1 is SGHTA and CDR2 is FQGTGA. CDR3 length equals 13 residues. Trimming took off 9 bases at V and 2 bases at J, with 14 bases between the two ends. CDR3 DNA sequence: TGTGCCAGTAGCCCGACAGGAGCCTACGAGCAGTACTTC. As protein: CASSPTGAYEQYF.

The chain joins TRBV11-2 to TRBJ2-5, with TRBD1 matching over 7 bases. The ends lost 5 bases at V and 1 base at J; junction bases unmatched: 7. This CDR3 comprises 15 residues. Germline V gene lookup returns CDR1 SGHAT and CDR2 FQNNGV. Here the CDR3 reads CASSPMGTVQETQYF. For the CDR3, the DNA is TGTGCCAGCAGCCCCATGGGGACAGTCCAAGAGACCCAGTACTTC.

V gene TRBV28 combines with J gene TRBJ1-3, with a possible D match to TRBD1 (5 bases). From germline, CDR1 is MDHEN and CDR2 SYDVKM. Deletions cut 5 bases from V and 2 bases from J, with 13 bases between. The CDR3 is made up of 15 amino acids. The CDR3 reads CASSPPQGTGNTIYF. CDR3 bases: TGTGCCAGCAGTCCACCCCAGGGAACTGGAAACACCATATATTTT.

This chain joins TRBV7-9 and TRBJ2-6; D possibly corresponds to TRBD2 (5 bases). Germline-derived CDR1 and CDR2 are SEHNR and FQNEAQ (reference sequence). The V end was cut by 11 bases, the J end by 1 base, with 6 bases between. There are 12 residues in the CDR3. The CDR3 bases are TGTGCCCCGGGATCTGGGGCCAACGTCCTGACTTTC. Residues: CAPGSGANVLTF. Full variable domain (rest looked up from reference TRBV7-9 and TRBJ2-6): DTGVSQNPRHKITKRGQNVTFRCDPISEHNRLYWYRQTLGQGPEFLTYFQNEAQLEKSRLLSDRFSAERPKGSFSTLEIQRTEQGDSAMYLCAPGSGANVLTFGAGSRLTVL.

The chain is built from TRBV18 and TRBJ2-3, with unresolved D. The CDR3 is made up of 13 amino acids. Trimming took 3 bases from V and 1 from J, leaving 5 bases between them. The germline V gene has CDR1 KGHSH and CDR2 LQKENI. The CDR3 DNA is TGTGCCAGCTCACCGGCCGGCACAGATACGCAGTATTTT. Its translation is CASSPAGTDTQYF.

J is TRBJ1-2 and V is TRBV3-1 (or the pseudogene TRBV3-2); 7 positions agree with TRBD1. V shed 1 base, J shed 6 bases, and the junction held 5 bases outside the gene matches. This CDR3 has 14 amino acids. The germline V gene has CDR1 LGHDT and CDR2 YNNKEL (reference sequence). DNA of the CDR3: TGTGCCAGCAGCCAAGCGGACAGGATCGATGGCTACACCTTC. Encoded protein: CASSQADRIDGYTF.

This chain connects TRBV7-2 to TRBJ2-1; 9 bases line up with TRBD2. The J segment lost 5 bases and the V segment lost 2 bases, leaving 1 base of the junction unmatched. The germline CDR1 and CDR2 sequences are SGHTA and FQGNSA. The CDR3 sequence is 14 residues long. The CDR3 DNA is TGTGCCAGCAGCTTACGCGGGGGGGACAATGAGCAGTTCTTC. Protein product: CASSLRGGDNEQFF.

The chain joins TRBV13 to TRBJ2-7, with 8 bases lining up with TRBD2. The trim removed 8 bases at V and 3 bases at J, leaving 9 bases unmatched. The CDR3 consists of 14 residues. The germline CDR1 and CDR2 sequences are PRHDT and FYEKMQ (reference sequence). CDR3 coding DNA: TGTGCCAGCTCTGGGCGGGGGGTATACTACGAGCAGTACTTC. It encodes CASSGRGVYYEQYF.

The chain joins TRBV28 to TRBJ1-2, with TRBD1 identical over 7 bases. The CDR3 is 12 amino acids. The J segment lost 7 bases and the V segment lost 6 bases, leaving 5 bases of the junction unmatched. CDR1 is MDHEN, CDR2 SYDVKM, per germline. The CDR3 nucleotides are TGTGCCAGCAGCGGACAGGATTTTGGCTACACCTTC. This encodes CASSGQDFGYTF.

This clone was detected a few times. The chain joins TRBV5-4 to TRBJ2-3; TRBD2 matches 11 bases. Germline trimming cut 4 bases from V and 0 bases from J; bases unmatched to any gene: 4. Germline lookup yields CDR1 SGHNT and CDR2 YYREEE (reference sequence). The CDR3 length is 16 residues. This chain's CDR3 is CASSERLAGSTDTQYF. CDR3 sequence (DNA): TGTGCCAGCAGCGAACGACTAGCGGGAAGCACAGATACGCAGTATTTT.

This CDR3 is CASSLVSGGTSYNSPLHF. In DNA form, the CDR3 reads TGTGCCAGCAGCTTGGTGTCAGGGGGCACCTCCTATAATTCACCCCTCCACTTT. The V and J genes are TRBV5-8 and TRBJ1-6; 8 bases line up with TRBD1. The length of the CDR3 is 18 residues. The trim removed 0 bases at V and 0 bases at J, leaving 5 bases unmatched. Germline V gene lookup returns CDR1 SGHTS and CDR2 YDEGEE.

The V and J genes are TRBV29-1 and TRBJ2-5, with D perhaps TRBD1 (6 bases). Germline CDR1 and CDR2: SQVTM and ANQGSEA. Trimming stripped 3 bases from V and 0 bases from J, with 8 bases between. The CDR3 runs 13 residues. As DNA, the CDR3 is TGCAGCGTTGATGGGACACACCAAGAGACCCAGTACTTC. Translating it yields CSVDGTHQETQYF.

The rearrangement uses TRBV27 and TRBJ2-3; 9 nucleotides agree with TRBD1. The V gene's germline CDR1 is MNHEY and CDR2 SMNVEV (reference sequence). The V segment lost 3 bases and the J segment 3 bases; nucleotides outside the gene matches: 10. The CDR3 runs 17 residues. The DNA for the CDR3 is TGTGCCAGCAGTTTCATTCAGACAGGGGGAGGGACAGATACGCAGTATTTT. Amino acids: CASSFIQTGGGTDTQYF.

The V call is TRBV2, the J call TRBJ1-1, with D maybe TRBD1 (6 bases). Germline V lookup: CDR1 SNHLY, CDR2 FYNNEI. This CDR3 region has 13 residues. V was clipped by 6 bases and J by 10 bases, with 18 bases between them. The CDR3 DNA sequence: TGTGCCAGCAGCCCGAACAGGGAATTCGGAGCTTTCTTT. This translates into CASSPNREFGAFF.

V usage is TRBV16 and J usage is TRBJ2-7; 9 nucleotides line up with TRBD1. The CDR3 sequence is 15 residues long. With V trimmed by 5 bases and J by 3 bases, 8 bases remained unmatched. Germline V gene lookup returns CDR1 KGHSY and CDR2 FQNENV. CDR3 protein: CASSDGTGRSYEQYF. The CDR3 coding sequence is TGTGCCAGCAGCGATGGGACAGGGCGTAGCTACGAGCAGTACTTC.

This clone showed up just a few times. In nucleotides, the CDR3 is TGTGCCAGCACCCAGGGCGGGACTCTTACGCAGTATTTT. Translating gives CASTQGGTLTQYF. The chain recombines TRBV28 with TRBJ2-3; possibly TRBD2 for D (6 bases). In germline, CDR1 is MDHEN, CDR2 SYDVKM. Trimming stripped 7 bases from V and 8 bases from J, with 16 bases between. The CDR3 is 13 amino acids.

The V call is TRBV30, the J call TRBJ2-2, with 8 bases aligning to TRBD1. This CDR3 contains 14 residues. Germline V lookup: CDR1 GTSNPN, CDR2 SVGIG (reference sequence). V was pared by 3 bases and J by 6 bases, with 6 bases of the junction left unmatched. CDR3 nucleotides: TGTGCCTGGAGGGGACAGGCCCGCGCCGGGGAGCTGTTTTTT. Translation: CAWRGQARAGELFF. The variable domain in full, with the rest retrieved from reference TRBV30 and TRBJ2-2, is SQTIHQWPATLVQPVGSPLSLECTVEGTSNPNLYWYRQAAGRGLQLLFYSVGIGQISSEVPQNLSASRPQDRQFILSSKKLLLSDSGFYLCAWRGQARAGELFFGEGSRLTVL.

V usage is TRBV6-1 and J usage is TRBJ1-4; TRBD1 matches 7 bases. From germline, CDR1 is MNHNS and CDR2 SASEGT. The CDR3 extends over 14 amino acids. V lost 6 bases and J lost 3; bases outside the gene matches: 4. The CDR3: CASRGQGANEKLFF. For the CDR3, the DNA is TGTGCCAGCAGGGGGCAGGGGGCTAATGAAAAACTGTTTTTT.

The table lists this clone with a few counts. The chain carries TRBV7-9 and TRBJ2-2; 11 bases fit TRBD2. V was pared by 3 bases and J by 3 bases, with 9 bases of the junction left unmatched. CDR1 is SEHNR, CDR2 FQNEAQ, per germline (reference sequence). CDR3 length: 18 amino acids. The CDR3 sequence: CASSFTSGGPRYTGELFF. For the CDR3, the DNA is TGTGCCAGCAGCTTCACTAGCGGGGGACCTAGATACACCGGGGAGCTGTTTTTT.

The rearrangement links TRBV7-9 to TRBJ1-1; D not certain. V dropped 1 base and J dropped 1 base, with 10 bases sitting between them. CDR3 length equals 15 residues. Germline V lookup: CDR1 SEHNR, CDR2 FQNEAQ (reference sequence). This CDR3 reads CASSLGSPENTEAFF. In DNA form, the CDR3 reads TGTGCCAGCAGCTTAGGGAGCCCGGAGAACACTGAAGCTTTCTTT.

V usage is TRBV4-3 and J usage is TRBJ2-7, with TRBD1 as a possible D gene (6 bases). The germline gives CDR1 LGHNA, CDR2 YSLEER. The CDR3 consists of 16 residues. The V gene lost 0 bases and the J gene lost 4 bases, with 16 bases spanning the gap. CDR3 residues: CASSQDYSGHSYEQYF. The CDR3, as DNA: TGCGCCAGCAGCCAAGATTATTCGGGACACTCGTACGAGCAGTACTTC.

This chain connects TRBV6-5 to TRBJ1-5; D unclear. This CDR3 is built from 13 residues. Trimming pared 9 bases from V and 3 bases from J, leaving 12 bases between. Germline CDR1 and CDR2: MNHEY and SVGAGI. The CDR3 coding sequence is TGTGCCAGGAAGGCAGGACTCAATCAGCCCCAGCATTTT. It is translated as CARKAGLNQPQHF.

The gene calls are TRBV5-1 and TRBJ1-2; possibly TRBD1 for D (6 bases). CDR3 length: 13 amino acids. Germline loops: CDR1 SGHRS, CDR2 YFSETQ. The V end lost 1 base, the J end lost 7 bases, and 11 bases lay between the germline ends. The CDR3 DNA is TGCGCCAGCAGCTTGACAGGGTTACCTGGCTACACCTTC. This sequence encodes CASSLTGLPGYTF.

The chain is built from TRBV6-4 and TRBJ1-2; TRBD1 might be the D (6 bases). Per germline, CDR1 MRHNA and CDR2 SNTAGT. V lost 0 bases, J lost 8 bases, and 16 bases lay in between. This CDR3 is built from 15 residues. In DNA, the CDR3 is TGTGCCAGCAGTGACTCCAACAGGGCCACAAAGGGCTACACCTTC. It translates to CASSDSNRATKGYTF.

The CDR3 loop is CASSADRSNEKLFF. Here the CDR3 DNA reads TGTGCCAGCAGCGCTGACAGGTCTAATGAAAAACTGTTTTTT. V usage is TRBV9 and J usage is TRBJ1-4, with a weak D call TRBD1 (6 bases). Germline lookup yields CDR1 SGDLS and CDR2 YYNGEE. V lost 3 bases, J lost 3 bases, and 9 bases lay in between. This CDR3 contains 14 residues.

V and J are TRBV30 and TRBJ2-1, with 8 bases fitting TRBD2. J lost 4 bases, V lost 5 bases, and 7 bases had no gene match. Looked up from germline, CDR1 is GTSNPN and CDR2 is SVGIG (reference sequence). This CDR3 contains 14 residues. The CDR3 reads CAWLRGAVYNEQFF. DNA of the CDR3: TGTGCCTGGTTGCGGGGGGCCGTTTACAATGAGCAGTTCTTC.

This clone appeared once. The V and J genes are TRBV28 and TRBJ2-5; TRBD2 agrees at 8 bases. Trimming took 7 bases from V and 5 from J; bases not matched to a gene: 6. The CDR3 sequence is 13 residues long. The germline gives CDR1 MDHEN, CDR2 SYDVKM. CDR3: CASMFRGGETQYF. The CDR3 DNA reads as TGTGCCAGCATGTTCCGGGGGGGGGAGACCCAGTACTTC.

V gene TRBV19 combines with J gene TRBJ2-1, with TRBD2 identical over 10 bases. The length of the CDR3 is 14 residues. Germline V gene data show CDR1 as LNHDA and CDR2 as SQIVND (reference sequence). J was trimmed by 4 bases and V by 8 bases; bases with no gene match: 5. The CDR3 bases are TGTGCCAGTGGAATAGCGGGGGGTTACAATGAGCAGTTCTTC. The encoded protein is CASGIAGGYNEQFF.

This sequence joins TRBV20-1 and TRBJ2-5, with 10 bases matching TRBD2. Germline CDR1 is DFQATT and CDR2 is SNEGSKA (reference sequence). With 6 bases clipped from V and 4 bases from J, the junction kept 8 bases outside the gene matches. CDR3 length equals 14 residues. CDR3 sequence: CSASERGGRETQYF. The CDR3 DNA follows: TGCAGTGCGAGTGAGCGGGGGGGCCGAGAGACCCAGTACTTC.